These T cell receptor beta chains were read from a single sample in a study of T cell responses to AZD1222 COVID-19 vaccine. Assay: immunoSEQ multiplex PCR; the TCRdb copy retains only in-frame clones and omits some. Found here are over 85,000 clones, less than 95% of them singletons; the top ten hold over 6.5%. The material was peripheral blood, obtained on day 0 of AZD1222 vaccination. These receptors all come from an adult in good health. CDR3s include the opening cysteine and the closing phenylalanine or tryptophan. The D gene is left open where the match is weak. Clone sizes are given selectively: once, few, many, or a class where the clone is expanded.

v_gene	d_gene	abundance	j_gene	CDR3aa	CDR3nt
TRBV11-1	NA	few	TRBJ1-5	CASSTRAQSQPQHF	TGTGCCAGCAGCACCCGGGCCCAATCCCAGCCCCAGCATTTT
TRBV6-5	NA	NA	TRBJ1-1	CASSSTDSMNTEAFF	TGTGCCAGCAGTTCCACGGACAGTATGAACACTGAAGCTTTCTTT
TRBV18	NA	NA	TRBJ2-2	CASSRDRNTGELFF	TGTGCCAGCTCACGAGACAGGAACACCGGGGAGCTGTTTTTT
TRBV7-8	NA	NA	TRBJ1-6	CASSSGSSPLHF	TGTGCCAGCAGCTCAGGGAGTTCACCCCTCCACTTT
TRBV7-9	NA	NA	TRBJ2-7	CASSRTGENHEQYF	TGTGCCAGCAGCCGAACCGGGGAGAACCACGAGCAGTACTTC
TRBV28	TRBD1	NA	TRBJ2-7	CASSRDSGWVQYF	TGTGCCAGCAGTCGGGACAGTGGGTGGGTGCAGTACTTC
TRBV12-3/TRBV12-4	NA	NA	TRBJ2-7	CASSLSGLYEQYF	TGTGCCAGCAGTTTAAGTGGGCTCTACGAGCAGTACTTC
TRBV12-3/TRBV12-4	NA	NA	TRBJ1-2	CASSLRDKGVSTF	TGTGCCAGCAGTTTAAGGGACAAGGGGGTGTCCACCTTC
TRBV6-5	TRBD1	NA	TRBJ2-1	CASRWTGGDNEQFF	TGTGCCAGCAGGTGGACAGGGGGGGACAATGAGCAGTTCTTC
TRBV19	NA	NA	TRBJ1-5	CASSMAHNQPQHF	TGTGCCAGTAGTATGGCCCACAATCAGCCCCAGCATTTT
TRBV28	NA	once	TRBJ1-5	CASSLTGLLSNQPQHF	TGTGCCAGCAGTTTAACGGGACTCTTGAGCAATCAGCCCCAGCATTTT
TRBV18	NA	NA	TRBJ1-2	CASSPPGRNYGYTF	TGTGCCAGCTCACCACCTGGGCGCAACTATGGCTACACCTTC
TRBV6-6	NA	few	TRBJ1-1	CASSYGPKMNTEAFF	TGTGCCAGCAGTTACGGACCGAAAATGAACACTGAAGCTTTCTTT
TRBV7-9	TRBD1	NA	TRBJ2-1	CASSLGAGQGSGEQFF	TGTGCCAGCAGCTTAGGGGCCGGACAGGGATCTGGTGAGCAGTTCTTC
TRBV6-4	TRBD1	NA	TRBJ2-1	CASSVLTGGGEQFF	TGTGCCAGCAGTGTCCTGACAGGGGGCGGTGAGCAGTTCTTC
TRBV5-3	NA	few	TRBJ2-1	CARSIGLGGNEQFF	TGTGCCAGAAGCATAGGACTAGGGGGCAATGAGCAGTTCTTC
TRBV27	NA	once	TRBJ1-5	CASSRADNQPQHF	TGTGCCAGCAGTAGGGCCGACAATCAGCCCCAGCATTTT
TRBV7-9	NA	NA	TRBJ1-5	CASSPPLGQPQHF	TGTGCCAGCAGCCCTCCTCTCGGGCAGCCCCAGCATTTT
TRBV3-1/TRBV3-2	TRBD2	NA	TRBJ2-2	CASSQDWASGNTGELFF	TGTGCCAGCAGCCAAGATTGGGCTAGCGGAAACACCGGGGAGCTGTTTTTT
TRBV27	NA	NA	TRBJ1-1	CASSLGKLGRTEAFF	TGTGCCAGCAGTTTAGGAAAATTAGGGCGGACTGAAGCTTTCTTT
TRBV11-1	NA	few	TRBJ1-2	CASSLQDGPRGYGYTF	TGTGCCAGCAGCCTCCAGGACGGCCCTCGAGGATATGGCTACACCTTC
TRBV7-9	NA	once	TRBJ1-2	CASSLISSYGYTF	TGTGCCAGCAGCTTAATCTCAAGTTATGGCTACACCTTC
TRBV12-3/TRBV12-4	NA	NA	TRBJ2-7	CASSFNGPYEQYF	TGTGCCAGCAGTTTTAACGGCCCCTACGAGCAGTACTTC
TRBV6-6	NA	NA	TRBJ1-4	CASRGSATNEKLFF	TGTGCCAGCAGGGGCAGTGCAACTAATGAAAAACTGTTTTTT
TRBV10-3	NA	NA	TRBJ2-7	CAISPTGYSYEQYF	TGTGCCATCAGCCCTACAGGTTACTCCTACGAGCAGTACTTC
TRBV11-2	NA	NA	TRBJ2-2	CASSSFVAGGAGELFF	TGTGCCAGCAGCTCCTTCGTGGCTGGTGGAGCAGGGGAGCTGTTTTTT
TRBV3-1/TRBV3-2	NA	once	TRBJ1-6	CASSQVPQARRSPLHF	TGTGCCAGCAGCCAAGTCCCCCAGGCCAGGCGATCACCCCTCCACTTT
TRBV30	TRBD1	NA	TRBJ1-1	CAWEPGTGANTEAFF	TGTGCCTGGGAACCCGGGACAGGGGCCAACACTGAAGCTTTCTTT
TRBV12-3/TRBV12-4	NA	NA	TRBJ2-7	CASTDWYEREQYF	TGTGCCAGCACCGACTGGTACGAGAGGGAGCAGTACTTC
TRBV10-2	TRBD1	once	TRBJ1-5	CASSQTGGRNQPQHF	TGCGCCAGCAGTCAGACAGGGGGCCGCAATCAGCCCCAGCATTTT
TRBV3-1/TRBV3-2	TRBD1	NA	TRBJ2-7	CASSPGQTYEQYF	TGTGCCAGCAGCCCGGGACAGACCTACGAGCAGTACTTC
TRBV27	TRBD1	NA	TRBJ2-7	CASSSLDRGYEQYF	TGTGCCAGCAGTTCCTTAGACAGGGGATACGAGCAGTACTTC
TRBV5-1	TRBD2	NA	TRBJ2-1	CASSREAGKKNEQFF	TGCGCCAGCAGCAGGGAAGCGGGAAAAAAGAATGAGCAGTTCTTC
TRBV2	NA	NA	TRBJ2-6	CASNHRAGANVLTF	TGTGCCAGCAACCACAGGGCTGGGGCCAACGTCCTGACTTTC
TRBV11-2	NA	NA	TRBJ2-7	CASSLEAVLYEQYF	TGTGCCAGCAGCTTAGAGGCAGTCTTATACGAGCAGTACTTC
TRBV4-2	NA	NA	TRBJ1-3	CASSQDRAGAGNTIYF	TGTGCCAGCAGCCAAGATCGGGCAGGGGCTGGAAACACCATATATTTT
TRBV5-4	NA	few	TRBJ2-3	CASRAAGTDTQYF	TGTGCCAGCCGAGCCGCAGGCACAGATACGCAGTATTTT
TRBV18	TRBD1	NA	TRBJ1-3	CASSPRDSNSGNTIYF	TGTGCCAGCTCGCCGAGGGACAGCAACTCTGGAAACACCATATATTTT
TRBV19	NA	NA	TRBJ1-2	CASSINRVYGYTF	TGTGCCAGTAGTATAAACAGAGTCTATGGCTACACCTTC